The clone carrying this T cell receptor (beta chain) has a handful of counts. Germline V CDR1 and CDR2: MNHNY, SVGAGI (reference sequence). The CDR3 is 10 residues long. The data were produced by immunoSEQ multiplex PCR, yet TCRdb's version contains in-frame clones alone and is incomplete. There are roughly 100,000 clones in the sample; approximately 91% occur only once, and less than 4.5% lies in the top ten. These data are taken from a study of T cell changes during pregnancy in multiple sclerosis. Specimen: peripheral blood, collected after pregnancy. This chain links TRBV6-6 with TRBJ1-2, with D uncertain. This sequence originates from a female donor with multiple sclerosis, enrolled in a pregnancy study. The CDR3 region has the DNA TGTGCACTAGGCGACTATGGCTACACCTTC. This sequence encodes CALGDYGYTF.